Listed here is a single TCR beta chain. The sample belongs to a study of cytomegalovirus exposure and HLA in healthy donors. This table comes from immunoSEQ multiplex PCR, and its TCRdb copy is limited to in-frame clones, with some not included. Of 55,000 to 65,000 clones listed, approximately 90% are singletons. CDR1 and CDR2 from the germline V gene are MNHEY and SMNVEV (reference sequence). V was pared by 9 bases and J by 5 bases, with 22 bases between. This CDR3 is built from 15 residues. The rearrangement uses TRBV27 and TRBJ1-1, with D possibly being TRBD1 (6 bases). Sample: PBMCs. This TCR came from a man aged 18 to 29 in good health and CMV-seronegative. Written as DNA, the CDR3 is TGTGCCAGTAGGGGATACGGGGGGGCAAGGACTGAAGCTTTCTTT. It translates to CASRGYGGARTEAFF.